Detailed here is one T cell receptor (beta chain). Its antigen remains unknown. Profiled with immunoSEQ multiplex PCR; TCRdb holds only in-frame clones, not every one. The table includes about 160,000 clones, about 91% detected once. This record comes from a study of T cell responses to AZD1222 COVID-19 vaccine. Overall study: It was second doses at about 4 or about 12 weeks that were pooled. Whole-study results and caveats: Among vaccine-associated CD4 TCRs, coverage spanned spike, with dominance at 160-218 and 743-854.

The CDR3 consists of 14 residues. Unmatched junction bases numbered 5, after V lost 6 bases and J lost 3 bases. CDR1 MRHNA and CDR2 SNTAGT come from the germline V gene. Specimen: peripheral blood, collected on day 0 of AZD1222 vaccination. This receptor was taken from an adult in good health. The chain combines TRBV6-4 with TRBJ2-7, with 10 bases matching TRBD1. This chain's CDR3 is CASRLTGGFYEQYF. The CDR3 DNA is TGTGCCAGCAGGTTGACAGGGGGCTTCTACGAGCAGTACTTC.